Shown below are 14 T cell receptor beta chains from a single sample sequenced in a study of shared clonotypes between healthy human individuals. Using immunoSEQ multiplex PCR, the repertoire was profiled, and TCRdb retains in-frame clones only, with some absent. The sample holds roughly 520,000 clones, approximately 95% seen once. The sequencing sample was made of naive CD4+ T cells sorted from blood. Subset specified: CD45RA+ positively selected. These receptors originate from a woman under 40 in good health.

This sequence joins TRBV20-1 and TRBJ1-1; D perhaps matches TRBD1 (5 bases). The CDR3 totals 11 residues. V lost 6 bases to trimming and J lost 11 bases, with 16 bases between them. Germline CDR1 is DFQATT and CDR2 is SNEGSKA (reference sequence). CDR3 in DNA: TGCAGTGCGTGGGGGGGTCCGGCGGCTTTCTTT. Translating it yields CSAWGGPAAFF.

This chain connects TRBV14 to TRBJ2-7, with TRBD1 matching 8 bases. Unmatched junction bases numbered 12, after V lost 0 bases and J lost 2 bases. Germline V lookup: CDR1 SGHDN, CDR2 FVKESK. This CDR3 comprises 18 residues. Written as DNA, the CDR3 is TGTGCCAGCAGCCAAGAAACCAGGGGGCTTTTTGGTCCCTACGAGCAGTACTTC. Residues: CASSQETRGLFGPYEQYF.

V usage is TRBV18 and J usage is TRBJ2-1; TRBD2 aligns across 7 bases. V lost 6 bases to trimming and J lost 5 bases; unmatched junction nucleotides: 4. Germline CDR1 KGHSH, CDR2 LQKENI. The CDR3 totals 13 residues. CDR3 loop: CASSSGLNNEQFF. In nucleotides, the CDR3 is TGTGCCAGCTCGTCGGGACTAAACAATGAGCAGTTCTTC.

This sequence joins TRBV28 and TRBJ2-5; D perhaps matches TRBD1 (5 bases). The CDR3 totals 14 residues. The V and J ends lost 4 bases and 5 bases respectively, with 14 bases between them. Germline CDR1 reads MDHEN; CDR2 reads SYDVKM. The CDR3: CASSSPLGVETQYF. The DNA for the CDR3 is TGTGCCAGCAGTTCCCCTTTAGGGGTGGAGACCCAGTACTTC.

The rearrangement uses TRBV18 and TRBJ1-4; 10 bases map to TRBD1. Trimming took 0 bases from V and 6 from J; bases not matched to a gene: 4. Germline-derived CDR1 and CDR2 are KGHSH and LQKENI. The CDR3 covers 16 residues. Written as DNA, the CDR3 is TGTGCCAGCTCACCACCGAGAGGACAGGGGGATGAAAAACTGTTTTTT. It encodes CASSPPRGQGDEKLFF.

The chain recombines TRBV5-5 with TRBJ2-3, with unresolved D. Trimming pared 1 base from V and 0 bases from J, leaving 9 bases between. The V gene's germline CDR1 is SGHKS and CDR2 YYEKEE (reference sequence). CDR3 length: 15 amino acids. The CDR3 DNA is TGTGCCAGCAGCTTGCGACCGCCTAGCACAGATACGCAGTATTTT. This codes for CASSLRPPSTDTQYF.

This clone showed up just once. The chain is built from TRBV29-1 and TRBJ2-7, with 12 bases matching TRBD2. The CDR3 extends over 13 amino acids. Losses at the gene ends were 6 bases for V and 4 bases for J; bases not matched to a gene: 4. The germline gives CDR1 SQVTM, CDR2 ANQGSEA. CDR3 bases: TGCAGCGTCGCTAGCGGGAGGGCTTACGAGCAGTACTTC. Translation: CSVASGRAYEQYF.

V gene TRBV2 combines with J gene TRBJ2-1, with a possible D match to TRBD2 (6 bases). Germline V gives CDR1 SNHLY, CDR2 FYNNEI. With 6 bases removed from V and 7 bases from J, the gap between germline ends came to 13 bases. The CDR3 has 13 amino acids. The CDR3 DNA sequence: TGTGCCAGCAGCGTGGGGGGATGGAATGAGCAGTTCTTC. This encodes CASSVGGWNEQFF.

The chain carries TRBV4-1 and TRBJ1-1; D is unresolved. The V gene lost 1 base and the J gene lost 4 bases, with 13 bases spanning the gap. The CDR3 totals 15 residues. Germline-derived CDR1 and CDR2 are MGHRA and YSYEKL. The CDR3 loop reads CASSQVYLSGTEAFF. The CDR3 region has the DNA TGCGCCAGCAGCCAAGTTTACCTATCGGGCACTGAAGCTTTCTTT.

CDR3 sequence reads: CASSQGQAPNEKLFF. CDR3 in DNA: TGTGCCAGCTCCCAAGGACAGGCTCCTAATGAAAAACTGTTTTTT. V usage is TRBV18 and J usage is TRBJ1-4, with 7 bases identical to TRBD1. V shed 6 bases, J shed 3 bases, and the junction held 7 bases outside the gene matches. The CDR3 consists of 15 residues. Looked up from germline, CDR1 is KGHSH and CDR2 is LQKENI.

The CDR3 DNA follows: TGTGCCAGTAGCGGGACTAGCCTACCCTACGAGCAGTACTTC. Its translation is CASSGTSLPYEQYF. V usage is TRBV19 and J usage is TRBJ2-5; 9 nucleotides line up with TRBD2. Judging by the DNA end, TRBJ2-7 fits better; the J call may be wrong. The germline gives CDR1 LNHDA, CDR2 SQIVND (reference sequence). CDR3 length equals 14 residues.

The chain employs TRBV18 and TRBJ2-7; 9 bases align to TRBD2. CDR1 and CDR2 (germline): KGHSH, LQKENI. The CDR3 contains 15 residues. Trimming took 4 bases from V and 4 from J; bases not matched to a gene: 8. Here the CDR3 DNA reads TGTGCCAGCTCACACGGAGCGGGAGGTTTGTACGAGCAGTACTTC. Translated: CASSHGAGGLYEQYF.

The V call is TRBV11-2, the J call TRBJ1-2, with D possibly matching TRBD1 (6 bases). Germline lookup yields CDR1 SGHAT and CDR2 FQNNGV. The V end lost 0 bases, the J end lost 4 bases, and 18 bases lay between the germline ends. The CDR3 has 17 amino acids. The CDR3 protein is CASSLDPHGQRGYGYTF. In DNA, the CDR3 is TGTGCCAGCAGCTTAGACCCGCATGGACAGCGGGGCTATGGCTACACCTTC.

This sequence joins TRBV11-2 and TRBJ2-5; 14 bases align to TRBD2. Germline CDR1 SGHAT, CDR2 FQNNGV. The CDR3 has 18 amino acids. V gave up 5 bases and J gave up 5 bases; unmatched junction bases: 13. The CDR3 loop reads CASSPSQTSGRADETQYF. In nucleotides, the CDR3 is TGTGCCAGCAGCCCTAGCCAGACTAGCGGGAGGGCCGACGAGACCCAGTACTTC.